This TCR beta chain was observed in a study of OX40 agonist ivuxolimab in advanced cancers. For the study in its entirety: The costimulatory receptor OX40 (CD134) was targeted by ivuxolimab, a fully human IgG2 agonistic monoclonal antibody. Of the approximately 53 patients in dose escalation, about 20 had hepatocellular carcinoma, some 15 had melanoma, 9 had renal cell carcinoma and 9 had head and neck cancer. Prior anti-PD-1, anti-PD-L1 or anti-CTLA-4 therapy was permitted, and 40% of dose-escalation patients had received checkpoint inhibitors. The paper reports the monotherapy dose-escalation portion (N of about 50 patients) of the phase I ivuxolimab trial. The dose-escalation cohort was about 83% male with a mean age of about 58 years, ranging from roughly 23 to 79. The purpose of peripheral TCRbeta sequencing was to test whether ivuxolimab changed TCR sequence diversity and led to clonal T-cell expansion. Three dose-escalation patients achieved partial responses, one with hepatocellular carcinoma and two with cutaneous melanoma. Intravenous ivuxolimab was administered to patients every 2 weeks at six dose levels: 0.01, 0.1, 0.3, 1.5, 3 and 10 mg/kg. Broader findings and caveats from the paper: At doses from 0.1 to 3.0 mg/kg, clonal expansion was seen in both CD4+ and CD8+ blood T cells between baseline and week 6. In the 0.1-3.0 mg/kg groups, partial responders had among the lowest normalized peripheral clonal expansion, particularly in CD8+ T cells. The antigen specificity of the clonally expanded peripheral T cells was not determined. Low levels of normalized T-cell clonal expansion were also seen in some patients who did not respond. After ivuxolimab, expanded clones were on average more numerous among CD8+ T cells than among CD4+ T cells.

To sequence the TCRbeta CDR3 region, genomic DNA was isolated from the sorted cells. The immunoSEQ Assay was used for sequencing of TCRbeta CDR3 regions. Imported from immuneACCESS, the table was reduced by TCRdb to in-frame sequences with V and J called. These copies leave out some clones; in studies compared against another copy, an unresolved V gene accounts for under half, and the cause of the remainder is not known. The sample has approximately 65,000 clones on record, around 88% of them singletons. The ten top clones hold approximately 0.76% of the sample. The cysteine opens and the phenylalanine closes a CDR3 of 12 amino acids. Only CDR3 DNA is held: 36 bases, read in frame from base 1. The germline V gene (reference sequence) yields MNHNY for CDR1 and SVGAGI for CDR2. Deletion took 6 bases off V and 10 bases off J, with a span of 14 bases between the germline ends. Remarks on this clone: It has no known antigen specificity. Base-call qualities are not available, and no considerably larger clone is one nucleotide away.

The trial excluded patients who had a history of autoimmune disease or who were on systemic immunosuppression. Peripheral blood for TCR sequencing was collected from all dose cohorts at baseline, on cycle 4 day 1, and on cycle 7 day 1. Samples were obtained from an open-label, multicenter, first-in-human phase I dose-escalation trial of ivuxolimab. The trial enrolled adults with locally advanced or metastatic head and neck squamous cell, hepatocellular, melanoma or renal cell carcinoma. Before TCR sequencing, CD4+ T cells and CD8+ T cells were sorted from peripheral blood as separate populations. The receptor comes from an adult with an advanced solid tumor such as melanoma, head and neck, liver or kidney cancer. The sequence joins TRBV6-6 to TRBJ2-3, with a weak D call of TRBD2 (5 bases match). Material: CD4+ or CD8+ T cells sorted from blood, obtained in a trial of the OX40 agonist ivuxolimab. At the DNA level, the sequence is TGTGCCAGCAGCCCCGGGGAGCTGTCGCAGTATTTT. It specifies CASSPGELSQYF.